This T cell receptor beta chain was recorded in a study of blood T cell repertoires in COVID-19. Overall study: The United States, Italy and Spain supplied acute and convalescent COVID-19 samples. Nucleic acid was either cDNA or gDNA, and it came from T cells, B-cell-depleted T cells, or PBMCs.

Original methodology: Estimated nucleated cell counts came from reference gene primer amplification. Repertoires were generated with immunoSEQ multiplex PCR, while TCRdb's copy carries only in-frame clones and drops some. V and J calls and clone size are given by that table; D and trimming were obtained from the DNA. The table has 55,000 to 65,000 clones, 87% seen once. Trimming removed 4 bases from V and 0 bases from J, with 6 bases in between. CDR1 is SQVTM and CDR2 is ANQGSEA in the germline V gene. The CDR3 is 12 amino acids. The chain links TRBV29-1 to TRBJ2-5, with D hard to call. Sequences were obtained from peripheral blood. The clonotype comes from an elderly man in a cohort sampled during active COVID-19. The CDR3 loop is CSVGQYQETQYF. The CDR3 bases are TGCAGCGTTGGGCAGTACCAAGAGACCCAGTACTTC.